The clone carrying this T cell receptor (beta chain) came up a few times. This sample stems from a study of regulatory T cells in long-lasting Graves disease. The germline CDR1 and CDR2 sequences are LNHDA and SQIVND (reference sequence). The CDR3 is made up of 14 amino acids. Trimming took 3 bases from V and 0 from J, leaving 9 bases between them. Time point: persistent/refractory GD, antithyroid drugs over 5 years with positive TRAb. Making the TCR library involved RNA that had been extracted from PBMCs. American Thyroid Association guidelines defined how Graves' disease was diagnosed. The authors built TCR beta libraries using iRepertoire HTBI primers and Arm-PCR of CDR3 regions. Methods used by the authors: Across samples, more than 55 TRBV and more than 13 TRBJ segments were found. TCRdb reanalysed the multiplex PCR reads using MiXCR and keeps one entry per CDR3 protein. In this record, the V and J calls reflect TCRdb's handling and not the investigators' own analysis. The table includes a few hundred thousand distinct CDR3 sequences, roughly 21% detected once.

The source is a female donor with Graves disease. V is TRBV19 and J is TRBJ2-7; D unresolved. This sample comprised peripheral blood mononuclear cells (PBMCs), obtained when the disease was refractory, from a patient treated with antithyroid drugs. The CDR3, as DNA: TGTGCCAGTAGTATGTCGGTAAGCTCCTACGAGCAGTACTTC. This codes for CASSMSVSSYEQYF.